These T cell receptor beta chains were read from a single sample in a study of human T cells and chemical hapten exposure. TCRdb re-analysed the RACE reads in MiXCR, keeping a single row per CDR3 protein. Of some 400,000 distinct CDR3 sequences in the sample, 4.8% were seen once. Sample: whole blood, taken in connection with sensitization to the hapten diphenylcyclopropenone (DPC). Receptors were obtained from a woman between 45 and 60 years old with alopecia areata. Some clones in this sample may be carry-over from other donors' samples. CDR3s include the opening cysteine and the closing phenylalanine or tryptophan. The D gene is left open where the match is weak. Rows may omit the clone size; those that give it use once, few, many or a size class.

CDR3 DNA: TGTGCCAGCAGTTACTCTGCGGGGAACACCATATATTTT
CDR3 protein: CASSYSAGNTIYF
D gene: .
V gene: TRBV6-5
clone size: many
J gene: TRBJ1-3

CDR3 DNA: TGTGCCTGGACCCGGGACAGGGGGGGGGATACGCAGTATTTT
CDR3 protein: CAWTRDRGGDTQYF
D gene: TRBD1
V gene: TRBV30
clone size: .
J gene: TRBJ2-3

CDR3 DNA: TGTGCCAGCACCGAGGTCCTCTTCACCGGGGAGCTGTTTTTT
CDR3 protein: CASTEVLFTGELFF
D gene: .
V gene: TRBV6-2/TRBV6-3
clone size: many
J gene: TRBJ2-2

CDR3 DNA: TGTGCCAGCAGCTACATAGACTACGATCAAGAGACCCAGTACTTC
CDR3 protein: CASSYIDYDQETQYF
D gene: .
V gene: TRBV12-3/TRBV12-4
clone size: .
J gene: TRBJ2-5

CDR3 DNA: TGCGCCAGCAGTCAATCCCCAGGGAGGATGAACTACGCCTCCTACGAGCAGTACTTC
CDR3 protein: CASSQSPGRMNYASYEQYF
D gene: .
V gene: TRBV23-1
clone size: many
J gene: TRBJ2-7

CDR3 DNA: TGTGCCAGCGGAAGACTAGCGGAGGAGCAGTACTTC
CDR3 protein: CASGRLAEEQYF
D gene: TRBD2
V gene: TRBV6-1
clone size: few
J gene: TRBJ2-7

CDR3 DNA: TGTGCCAGCAGTTACGGGCGGACAACTTATGGCTACACCTTC
CDR3 protein: CASSYGRTTYGYTF
D gene: .
V gene: TRBV6-2/TRBV6-3
clone size: many
J gene: TRBJ1-2

CDR3 DNA: TGTGCCAGCAGCCAAGATTTGAGCTCTGGAAACACCATATATTTT
CDR3 protein: CASSQDLSSGNTIYF
D gene: .
V gene: TRBV3-1
clone size: .
J gene: TRBJ1-3

CDR3 DNA: TGTGCCAGCAGCCACGACTCTGGAAACACCATATATTTT
CDR3 protein: CASSHDSGNTIYF
D gene: .
V gene: TRBV3-1
clone size: many
J gene: TRBJ1-3

CDR3 DNA: TGTGCCAGTAGTCCACAGGGGGATCCCCCCGGGGAGCTGTTTTTT
CDR3 protein: CASSPQGDPPGELFF
D gene: TRBD1
V gene: TRBV19
clone size: .
J gene: TRBJ2-2

CDR3 DNA: TGTGCCACCAGTGACACCCGACAGGGCACAGATACGCAGTATTTT
CDR3 protein: CATSDTRQGTDTQYF
D gene: .
V gene: TRBV24-1
clone size: many
J gene: TRBJ2-3

CDR3 DNA: TGTGCCAGCACCTCCCCGGCCAGACAGAATGGCTACACCTTC
CDR3 protein: CASTSPARQNGYTF
D gene: .
V gene: TRBV7-2
clone size: many
J gene: TRBJ1-2

CDR3 DNA: TGTGCCAGCAGCTTAGAAGGCAGATCTAGCTATGGCTACACCTTC
CDR3 protein: CASSLEGRSSYGYTF
D gene: .
V gene: TRBV7-2
clone size: many
J gene: TRBJ1-2

CDR3 DNA: TGTGCCAGCAGTCCCCGGGACAGGATGAAGACCCAGTACTTC
CDR3 protein: CASSPRDRMKTQYF
D gene: TRBD1
V gene: TRBV27
clone size: many
J gene: TRBJ2-5

CDR3 DNA: TGCAGCGTTGAGGCCAGATACTATGGCTACACCTTC
CDR3 protein: CSVEARYYGYTF
D gene: .
V gene: TRBV29-1
clone size: many
J gene: TRBJ1-2

CDR3 DNA: TGCGCCTCCCTAGGAGGCTTTACAACTAATGAAAAACTGTTTTTT
CDR3 protein: CASLGGFTTNEKLFF
D gene: .
V gene: TRBV23-1
clone size: few
J gene: TRBJ1-4

CDR3 DNA: TGCAGTGCCGTCACCCCCCAGGGGGCCTCCCCCTACGAGCAGTACTTC
CDR3 protein: CSAVTPQGASPYEQYF
D gene: TRBD1
V gene: TRBV20-1
clone size: few
J gene: TRBJ2-7

CDR3 DNA: TGTGCCAGCAGTGAGACAGATACGCAGTATTTT
CDR3 protein: CASSETDTQYF
D gene: .
V gene: TRBV2
clone size: many
J gene: TRBJ2-3

CDR3 DNA: TGTGCCAGCATCCCCGACAGAGTAGCTAATGAAAAACTGTTTTTT
CDR3 protein: CASIPDRVANEKLFF
D gene: .
V gene: TRBV6-1
clone size: few
J gene: TRBJ1-4

CDR3 DNA: TGTGCCAGCAGCCTACCCCCGCTAAATTCACCCCTCCACTTT
CDR3 protein: CASSLPPLNSPLHF
D gene: .
V gene: TRBV4-2
clone size: many
J gene: TRBJ1-6

CDR3 DNA: TGCGCCAGCAGCTCGGACAGGAAATACGAGCAGTACTTC
CDR3 protein: CASSSDRKYEQYF
D gene: TRBD1
V gene: TRBV5-1
clone size: .
J gene: TRBJ2-7

CDR3 DNA: TGCAGCGTTGAAGGGGAAGGGCCTGGGGATGAGCAGTTCTTC
CDR3 protein: CSVEGEGPGDEQFF
D gene: .
V gene: TRBV29-1
clone size: .
J gene: TRBJ2-1

CDR3 DNA: TGCGCCAGCAGCTTGGATAGGGGTGGCGGTACGCAGTATTTT
CDR3 protein: CASSLDRGGGTQYF
D gene: .
V gene: TRBV5-1
clone size: many
J gene: TRBJ2-3

CDR3 DNA: TGCAGCGAAACTCAGGGGGTTCTCACAGATACGCAGTATTTT
CDR3 protein: CSETQGVLTDTQYF
D gene: TRBD1
V gene: TRBV29-1
clone size: .
J gene: TRBJ2-3

CDR3 DNA: TGTGCCTGGAGTGCAGCCCCTATAGGGGGAACTGAAGCTTTCTTT
CDR3 protein: CAWSAAPIGGTEAFF
D gene: .
V gene: TRBV30
clone size: .
J gene: TRBJ1-1

CDR3 DNA: TGTGCCAGCAGCTTATCGACTAGCGCGAAAGAGACCCAGTACTTC
CDR3 protein: CASSLSTSAKETQYF
D gene: TRBD2
V gene: TRBV13
clone size: few
J gene: TRBJ2-5

CDR3 DNA: TGCAGTGGACAGGGGGCTAATGAAAAACTGTTTTTT
CDR3 protein: CSGQGANEKLFF
D gene: TRBD1
V gene: TRBV20-1
clone size: .
J gene: TRBJ1-4

CDR3 DNA: TGTGCCAGCAGCTCGTCTAGCGGGAGTGACACCGGGGAGCTGTTTTTT
CDR3 protein: CASSSSSGSDTGELFF
D gene: TRBD2
V gene: TRBV7-8
clone size: few
J gene: TRBJ2-2

CDR3 DNA: TGCAGCGTGGCCGGGCTCCGGGCCTACAATGAGCAGTTCTTC
CDR3 protein: CSVAGLRAYNEQFF
D gene: .
V gene: TRBV29-1
clone size: few
J gene: TRBJ2-1

CDR3 DNA: TGTGCCTGGAGGAGGGGGCAAGGCACTGAAGCTTTCTTT
CDR3 protein: CAWRRGQGTEAFF
D gene: TRBD1
V gene: TRBV30
clone size: many
J gene: TRBJ1-1

CDR3 DNA: TGTGCCAGCAGCTGGGGGGGCGAAGATACGCAGTATTTT
CDR3 protein: CASSWGGEDTQYF
D gene: .
V gene: TRBV5-4
clone size: many
J gene: TRBJ2-3

CDR3 DNA: TGTGCCACCGGAACGGGACAGGGATGGCAGTTCTTC
CDR3 protein: CATGTGQGWQFF
D gene: TRBD1
V gene: TRBV24-1
clone size: many
J gene: TRBJ2-1

CDR3 DNA: TGTGCCATCAGTGAGCCCCCCGGGGTAGGCGTCGGCAATGAGCAGTTCTTC
CDR3 protein: CAISEPPGVGVGNEQFF
D gene: .
V gene: TRBV10-3
clone size: many
J gene: TRBJ2-1

CDR3 DNA: TGTGCCAGCAGCCAAGTGACCGGCCCCTACAATGAGCAGTTCTTC
CDR3 protein: CASSQVTGPYNEQFF
D gene: .
V gene: TRBV3-1
clone size: many
J gene: TRBJ2-1

CDR3 DNA: TGTGCCAGCAGTTCCTCCAAGGTAGCTAACTATGGCTACACCTTC
CDR3 protein: CASSSSKVANYGYTF
D gene: .
V gene: TRBV27
clone size: many
J gene: TRBJ1-2

CDR3 DNA: TGTGCCAGCAGCGTAATGGGAGACAATTCACCCCTCCACTTT
CDR3 protein: CASSVMGDNSPLHF
D gene: .
V gene: TRBV9
clone size: .
J gene: TRBJ1-6

CDR3 DNA: TGTGCCAGCAGCTTATTGGGGCAGGGGTTAGATACGCAGTATTTT
CDR3 protein: CASSLLGQGLDTQYF
D gene: .
V gene: TRBV7-2
clone size: many
J gene: TRBJ2-3

CDR3 DNA: TGCAGTGCTCCGGGACTAGCGGGAGTACGCTCCTACGAGCAGTACTTC
CDR3 protein: CSAPGLAGVRSYEQYF
D gene: TRBD2
V gene: TRBV20-1
clone size: many
J gene: TRBJ2-7

CDR3 DNA: TGTGCCAGCACCGTAGAGGGACTGTCCAATGAGCAGTTCTTC
CDR3 protein: CASTVEGLSNEQFF
D gene: .
V gene: TRBV7-9
clone size: many
J gene: TRBJ2-1

CDR3 DNA: TGTGCCAGCAGCTTGGTGGGACCCCGCACAGATACGCAGTATTTT
CDR3 protein: CASSLVGPRTDTQYF
D gene: .
V gene: TRBV5-6
clone size: many
J gene: TRBJ2-3

CDR3 DNA: TGTGCCAGCAGCCGTCTGACAGGGTTGATGTTTTTT
CDR3 protein: CASSRLTGLMFF
D gene: TRBD1
V gene: TRBV27
clone size: many
J gene: TRBJ2-2

CDR3 DNA: TGTGCCAGCAGTCTAGCGGGAGTGGGGGTAGATACGCAGTATTTT
CDR3 protein: CASSLAGVGVDTQYF
D gene: TRBD2
V gene: TRBV12-3/TRBV12-4
clone size: .
J gene: TRBJ2-3

CDR3 DNA: TGTGCCAGCAGCCAAGAGGGTTCAAATTCACCCCTCCACTTT
CDR3 protein: CASSQEGSNSPLHF
D gene: .
V gene: TRBV4-2
clone size: few
J gene: TRBJ1-6

CDR3 DNA: TGTGCCAGCAGCCCTCGACTAGCGGGCAACCAAGAGACCCAGTACTTC
CDR3 protein: CASSPRLAGNQETQYF
D gene: TRBD2
V gene: TRBV5-6
clone size: .
J gene: TRBJ2-5

CDR3 DNA: TGTGCCAGCGGCGGGTTGGCCCGTCAGCCCCAGCATTTT
CDR3 protein: CASGGLARQPQHF
D gene: .
V gene: TRBV6-2/TRBV6-3
clone size: many
J gene: TRBJ1-5

CDR3 DNA: TGTGCCAGCAGCAGTGGGGGGGACGTTGGCAATCAGCCCCAGCATTTT
CDR3 protein: CASSSGGDVGNQPQHF
D gene: .
V gene: TRBV5-5
clone size: few
J gene: TRBJ1-5

CDR3 DNA: TGTGCCAGCAGCTTACTTTTCTCGGCTAGCTTCTTCAATGAGCAGTTCTTC
CDR3 protein: CASSLLFSASFFNEQFF
D gene: .
V gene: TRBV7-2
clone size: many
J gene: TRBJ2-1

CDR3 DNA: TGTGCCAGCAGCTTTGGAAAGGCGCAGTATTTT
CDR3 protein: CASSFGKAQYF
D gene: .
V gene: TRBV7-2
clone size: many
J gene: TRBJ2-3

CDR3 DNA: TGTGCTAGTGGTGTGGGGACATCAGGCTTGGAGACCCAGTACTTC
CDR3 protein: CASGVGTSGLETQYF
D gene: .
V gene: TRBV12-5
clone size: .
J gene: TRBJ2-5

CDR3 DNA: TGTGCCAGCAGTCGTCCCGGGACAGGGTCCGGGGCCAACGTCCTGACTTTC
CDR3 protein: CASSRPGTGSGANVLTF
D gene: TRBD1
V gene: TRBV12-3/TRBV12-4
clone size: few
J gene: TRBJ2-6

CDR3 DNA: TGCAGTGCGCAGGGGGACGAGCAGTACTTC
CDR3 protein: CSAQGDEQYF
D gene: TRBD1
V gene: TRBV20-1
clone size: few
J gene: TRBJ2-7

CDR3 DNA: TGTGCCAGCAGGGACGGGGGCCCCACAGATACGCAGTATTTT
CDR3 protein: CASRDGGPTDTQYF
D gene: .
V gene: TRBV7-2
clone size: many
J gene: TRBJ2-3

CDR3 DNA: TGCAGCGTCGTTGGGCCAACTAGCAATCTCCACAATGAGCAGTTCTTC
CDR3 protein: CSVVGPTSNLHNEQFF
D gene: .
V gene: TRBV29-1
clone size: few
J gene: TRBJ2-1

CDR3 DNA: TGTGCCAGCAGCCTACATGGGGGGGTGATCAATCAGCCCCAGCATTTT
CDR3 protein: CASSLHGGVINQPQHF
D gene: .
V gene: TRBV7-9
clone size: many
J gene: TRBJ1-5

CDR3 DNA: TGTGCCAGCAGCCAAAGCAGGGGGCCGGATGGCTACACCTTC
CDR3 protein: CASSQSRGPDGYTF
D gene: TRBD1
V gene: TRBV3-1
clone size: many
J gene: TRBJ1-2